These 29 T cell receptor beta chains originate from one sample sequenced in a study of T cells in Graves' hyperthyroidism and ophthalmopathy. RNA transcripts provided the source from which TCR beta CDR3 regions were amplified. Using the HTBI primer set, a first-round RT-PCR was run on the TCR CDR3. TCRdb used MiXCR to reprocess the multiplex PCR reads, holding one entry per CDR3 protein. The data hold about 640,000 distinct CDR3 sequences, with around 21% observed a single time. The sample consisted of blood. Source of these receptors: a man aged 25 to 45 with Graves' ophthalmopathy.

In its sample, this clonotype was seen a few times. This rearrangement joins TRBV20-1 to TRBJ1-1; D is possibly TRBD1 (5 bases). The germline V gene has CDR1 DFQATT and CDR2 SNEGSKA (reference sequence). Trimming removed 6 bases from V and 0 bases from J, with 8 bases in between. The CDR3 is made up of 12 amino acids. CDR3 DNA: TGCAGTGCGCGAGGGGTGAACACTGAAGCTTTCTTT. Protein: CSARGVNTEAFF.

The CDR3 is CASSSGQTQYF. DNA of the CDR3: TGTGCCAGCAGCTCCGGCCAGACCCAGTACTTC. V usage is TRBV7-2 and J usage is TRBJ2-5; the D is unclear. The CDR3 loop spans 11 amino acids. V was shortened by 4 bases and J by 6 bases, with 6 bases between the two germline ends. Germline V CDR1 and CDR2: SGHTA, FQGNSA.

This chain joins TRBV7-8 and TRBJ2-1; D might be TRBD1 (6 bases). Germline V CDR1 and CDR2: SGHVS, FQNEAQ. Trimming removed 2 bases from V and 12 bases from J, with 14 bases in between. This CDR3 is built from 13 residues. CDR3 sequence reads: CASSLSGAEGQFF. CDR3 DNA sequence: TGTGCCAGCAGCTTATCAGGGGCCGAAGGGCAGTTCTTC.

This clonotype was detected a few times. V and J are TRBV6-1 and TRBJ2-7, with 7 bases identical to TRBD2. With V trimmed by 6 bases and J by 2 bases, 22 bases remained unmatched. The germline V gene has CDR1 MNHNS and CDR2 SASEGT. This CDR3 is built from 19 residues. The CDR3 loop is CASRTRTYVRAGRPYEQYF. The CDR3 DNA sequence: TGTGCCAGCAGAACCCGGACGTACGTTAGAGCGGGAAGGCCCTACGAGCAGTACTTC.

This clonotype was found many times. The rearrangement links TRBV12-3 or TRBV12-4 to TRBJ2-3; 7 bases match TRBD2. The CDR3 is 15 amino acids. The trim removed 3 bases at V and 1 base at J, leaving 4 bases unmatched. CDR3 coding DNA: TGTGCCAGCAGTTTTCGGGGGGTACGCACAGATACGCAGTATTTT. It translates to CASSFRGVRTDTQYF.

This clonotype has a handful of counts. The J gene is TRBJ1-6, the V gene TRBV15; 8 nucleotides match TRBD1. This CDR3 region has 14 residues. Per germline, CDR1 LNHNV and CDR2 YYDKDF (reference sequence). V was pared by 7 bases and J by 4 bases, with 3 bases of the junction left unmatched. CDR3 nucleotide sequence: TGTGCCACCAAGAGACAGGGGTATAATTCACCCCTCCACTTT. Residues: CATKRQGYNSPLHF.

This sequence joins TRBV6-9 and TRBJ1-1; 7 bases fit TRBD1. Germline loops: CDR1 MNHGY, CDR2 SVAAGI. The J segment lost 1 base and the V segment lost 2 bases, leaving 4 bases of the junction unmatched. CDR3 length: 15 residues. The CDR3 DNA sequence: TGTGCCAGCAGTTATAGTCAGGGGGAGAACACTGAAGCTTTCTTT. The encoded protein is CASSYSQGENTEAFF.

The V gene is TRBV4-1, the J gene TRBJ2-3, with 8 positions matching TRBD2. CDR3 size: 14 residues. The germline V gene encodes CDR1 MGHRA and CDR2 YSYEKL. With 9 bases clipped from V and 1 base from J, the junction kept 6 bases outside the gene matches. The CDR3 is CASPWREGTDTQYF. The CDR3 bases are TGCGCCAGTCCTTGGCGGGAGGGCACAGATACGCAGTATTTT.

V and J are TRBV7-9 and TRBJ2-3; D is undetermined. Deletions cut 4 bases from V and 7 bases from J, with 9 bases between. Per the germline V gene, CDR1 is SEHNR and CDR2 is FQNEAQ (reference sequence). The CDR3 length is 12 residues. This CDR3 is CASSSSAHTQYF. CDR3 in DNA: TGTGCCAGCAGCTCTTCCGCCCATACGCAGTATTTT.

Only a few counts were recorded for this clonotype. V gene TRBV2 combines with J gene TRBJ1-5, with D maybe TRBD1 (5 bases). This CDR3 comprises 14 residues. The germline gives CDR1 SNHLY, CDR2 FYNNEI. The V gene lost 7 bases and the J gene lost 0 bases, with 10 bases spanning the gap. The CDR3 loop is CASMGPNSNQPQHF. CDR3 DNA sequence: TGTGCCAGCATGGGACCTAATAGCAATCAGCCCCAGCATTTT.

This chain connects TRBV14 to TRBJ2-7; 14 positions match TRBD2. The ends lost 4 bases at V and 3 bases at J; junction bases unmatched: 8. The germline CDR1 and CDR2 sequences are SGHDN and FVKESK. The CDR3 runs to 17 residues. The CDR3 coding sequence is TGTGCCAGCAGCCCAGGACTAGCGGGAGGAGTAATCTACGAGCAGTACTTC. This gives the protein CASSPGLAGGVIYEQYF.

The chain employs TRBV28 and TRBJ2-1; a possible D gene is TRBD2 (5 bases). Germline V gives CDR1 MDHEN, CDR2 SYDVKM. The length of the CDR3 is 16 residues. V was cut by 4 bases and J by 4 bases, with 17 bases left in between. The CDR3 coding sequence is TGTGCCAGCAGTTGGCCCTCGGACTCGACTTACAATGAGCAGTTCTTC. This translates into CASSWPSDSTYNEQFF.

The chain employs TRBV24-1 and TRBJ2-2, with TRBD2 identical over 10 bases. Germline-derived CDR1 and CDR2 are KGHDR and SFDVKD. The CDR3 extends over 17 amino acids. J was trimmed by 5 bases and V by 1 base; bases with no gene match: 6. The CDR3 nucleotides read TGTGCCACCAGTGATTTAAGTCCTAGCGGGAGTACCGGGGAGCTGTTTTTT. It codes for CATSDLSPSGSTGELFF.

Worth noting for this clonotype: A much larger clone lies a single base off, so this may be a read error. The chain has TRBV2 and TRBJ2-7, with D possibly TRBD1 on 5 matching bases. The CDR3 sequence is 14 residues long. CDR1 SNHLY and CDR2 FYNNEI come from the germline V gene. CDR3 sequence: CVSSRYGGQGEQYF. CDR3 nucleotide sequence: TGTGTCAGCAGTCGATATGGCGGTCAGGGCGAGCAGTACTTC.

This clonotype was counted between two and nine times. The chain employs TRBV18 and TRBJ2-3, with a possible D match to TRBD2 (5 bases). In germline, CDR1 is KGHSH, CDR2 LQKENI. The length of the CDR3 is 14 residues. V lost 3 bases to trimming and J lost 1 base, with 8 bases between them. The CDR3 nucleotides are TGTGCCAGCTCACCGAGGGTCCGCACAGATACGCAGTATTTT. Translation: CASSPRVRTDTQYF. The full variable domain, in which reference TRBV18 and TRBJ2-3 provide the parts outside the CDR3, is NAGVMQNPRHLVRRRGQEARLRCSPMKGHSHVYWYRQLPEEGLKFMVYLQKENIIDESGMPKERFSAEFPKEGPSILRIQQVVRGDSAAYFCASSPRVRTDTQYFGPGTRLTVL.

In DNA, the CDR3 is TGTGCCAGCAGCGTAGTAGAAATGGTAGGCGAGCAGTTCTTC. Translating gives CASSVVEMVGEQFF. The chain has TRBV9 and TRBJ2-1; D unclear. The germline V and J ends were trimmed by 0 bases and 10 bases, with 14 bases remaining between them. The germline V gene encodes CDR1 SGDLS and CDR2 YYNGEE. This CDR3 comprises 14 residues.

This chain joins TRBV4-2 and TRBJ2-1; the D gene is possibly TRBD2 (6 bases). Germline CDR1 LGHNA, CDR2 YNFKEQ. V shed 0 bases and J shed 3 bases, with 12 bases lying between them. This CDR3 has 16 residues. The CDR3, as DNA: TGTGCCAGCAGCCAAGATCCGGGAGACGGCTACAATGAGCAGTTCTTC. Translation: CASSQDPGDGYNEQFF.

The chain combines TRBV20-1 with TRBJ2-1; D remains ambiguous. Trimming left V 8 bases short and J 3 bases short, with 8 bases between. Germline-derived CDR1 and CDR2 are DFQATT and SNEGSKA (reference sequence). This CDR3 is 11 amino acids long. The CDR3 bases are TGCAGTAACCAGGACTACAATGAGCAGTTCTTC. Translated, it gives CSNQDYNEQFF.

The chain carries TRBV20-1 and TRBJ2-5, with 7 bases aligning to TRBD2. Germline V CDR1 and CDR2: DFQATT, SNEGSKA (reference sequence). CDR3 size: 15 residues. V was clipped by 3 bases and J by 3 bases; unmatched bases: 10. The CDR3 DNA reads as TGCAGTGCTAGGGCTGTAGCGGGCGCCAAAGAGACCCAGTACTTC. It codes for CSARAVAGAKETQYF.

The sample holds one count of this clonotype. J is TRBJ1-5 and V is TRBV19; no definite D call. Germline V gives CDR1 LNHDA, CDR2 SQIVND (reference sequence). The CDR3 loop spans 15 amino acids. Between the trimmed V and J ends, which lost 4 bases and 2 bases, there was a span of 12 bases. In DNA form, the CDR3 reads TGTGCCAGTAGTAGAGGGCAGTATGGCAATCAGCCCCAGCATTTT. Its translation: CASSRGQYGNQPQHF.

V gene TRBV6-1 combines with J gene TRBJ1-1, with no clear D. The CDR3 has 13 amino acids. From germline, CDR1 is MNHNS and CDR2 SASEGT. With 0 bases removed from V and 8 bases from J, the gap between germline ends came to 10 bases. The CDR3 is CASSEARGGEAFF. For the CDR3, the DNA is TGTGCCAGCAGTGAAGCGCGTGGAGGAGAAGCTTTCTTT.

This clonotype was recorded many times. The chain combines TRBV12-3 or TRBV12-4 with TRBJ1-1; 10 bases fit TRBD1. The CDR3 loop spans 13 amino acids. V was pared by 7 bases and J by 4 bases, with 3 bases of the junction left unmatched. The CDR3 loop is CASKGQGTTEAFF. The CDR3 DNA reads TGTGCCAGCAAGGGACAGGGGACCACTGAAGCTTTCTTT.

This clonotype has a handful of counts. The CDR3 DNA reads as TGTGCCAGCAGCTCCAGGGGCGGGAATCCGGGCGAGCAGTACTTC. This sequence encodes CASSSRGGNPGEQYF. The J gene is TRBJ2-7, the V gene TRBV7-6; possibly TRBD1 or TRBD2 for D (6 bases each). The CDR3 sequence is 15 residues long. CDR1 SGHVS and CDR2 FNYEAQ come from the germline V gene. The V end was cut by 4 bases, the J end by 6 bases, with 19 bases between.

In its sample, this clonotype was seen many times. V usage is TRBV28 and J usage is TRBJ2-7, with unresolved D. Germline CDR1 and CDR2: MDHEN and SYDVKM. With 0 bases removed from V and 0 bases from J, the gap between germline ends came to 12 bases. This CDR3 is built from 16 residues. DNA for the CDR3: TGTGCCAGCAGTTTATGGCCAGGAGCCTTCTCCTACGAGCAGTACTTC. Protein sequence: CASSLWPGAFSYEQYF.

V and J are TRBV7-6 and TRBJ1-1; TRBD1 might be the D (5 bases). V was shortened by 1 base and J by 9 bases, with 15 bases between the two germline ends. Germline CDR1 is SGHVS and CDR2 is FNYEAQ. The CDR3 contains 14 residues. The CDR3 DNA reads TGTGCCAGCAGCTTAGGGGGGGGGTTCGGAAAAGCTTTCTTT. It codes for CASSLGGGFGKAFF.

Comments on this clonotype: An end of the junction differs from the germline gene, which may be a read error. The chain combines TRBV7-2 with TRBJ2-2; 7 nucleotides align to TRBD1. The length of the CDR3 is 16 residues. Germline CDR1 and CDR2: SGHTA and FQGNSA. CDR3 DNA: TGTGCCAGCAGCACAGACAGGGTCCCGAACACCGGGGAGCTGCTTTTT. This encodes CASSTDRVPNTGELLF.

The chain uses TRBV7-6 and TRBJ2-7, with 8 positions matching TRBD2. Germline CDR1 SGHVS, CDR2 FNYEAQ. The CDR3 has 19 residues. The junction had 21 bases not matched to a gene; V was cut back by 6 bases and J by 2 bases. The CDR3 spells CASREGPGGSGSPTYEQYF. The CDR3 DNA is TGTGCCAGCAGGGAGGGGCCGGGTGGCAGCGGGAGCCCTACCTACGAGCAGTACTTC.

The genes are TRBV28 and TRBJ1-1; D remains unclear. V lost 6 bases, J lost 0 bases, and 8 bases lay in between. Germline V gene data show CDR1 as MDHEN and CDR2 as SYDVKM. The CDR3 length is 13 residues. CDR3 amino acids: CASRQTLNTEAFF. The CDR3 region has the DNA TGTGCCAGCAGACAGACACTGAACACTGAAGCTTTCTTT.

The rearrangement joins TRBV6-5 to TRBJ2-2; D unclear. With 2 bases removed from V and 0 bases from J, the gap between germline ends came to 7 bases. The CDR3 has 15 amino acids. The germline V gene has CDR1 MNHEY and CDR2 SVGAGI. CDR3 nucleotides: TGTGCCAGCAGTTACGGCCTGGCGAACACCGGGGAGCTGTTTTTT. This translates into CASSYGLANTGELFF.